The 29 T cell receptor beta chains given below trace back to one sample, sequenced in a study of tumor-infiltrating lymphocytes in primary liver carcinoma. The source material, about 18-31 mg of unsorted bulk tissue, was used to co-extract RNA and DNA. A constant-region primer primed TCR beta cDNA synthesis from about 550 ng of total RNA. Three nested multiplex PCR rounds of slightly modified ARM-PCR generated TCR beta libraries. Investigators reported that the first two PCR rounds, at around 10 cycles each, used TRBV1-TRBV30 forward primers with a C-beta reverse primer. TCRdb redid the calling of the multiplex PCR reads with MiXCR, one entry per CDR3 protein. The sample contains tens of thousands of distinct CDR3 sequences, around 77% of which appear only once. Material: liver tumor tissue from sampling region 5. The subset: tumor region T5, tumor centre. The receptors stem from a man in his forties or fifties with primary liver carcinoma and hepatitis B virus infection.

The rearrangement uses TRBV4-3 and TRBJ2-7; 12 bases match TRBD2. The CDR3 length is 16 residues. The V gene's germline CDR1 is LGHNA and CDR2 YSLEER. Trimming took 2 bases from V and 2 from J; bases not matched to a gene: 4. The CDR3: CASSQRLAGATYEQYF. As DNA, the CDR3 is TGCGCCAGCAGCCAACGACTAGCGGGAGCAACCTACGAGCAGTACTTC.

This clonotype was seen once. One end of the junction varies from germline; a read error may be responsible. V usage is TRBV7-9 and J usage is TRBJ2-2, with TRBD1 matching over 9 bases. Looked up from germline, CDR1 is SEHNR and CDR2 is FQNEAQ (reference sequence). The CDR3 spans 15 residues. The chain's CDR3 is CASIAGTGMAGELLF. The DNA for the CDR3 is TGTGCCAGCATCGCCGGGACAGGGATGGCAGGGGAGCTGCTTTTT.

Regarding this clonotype: One end of the junction does not line up with germline, which may come from a read error. The J gene is TRBJ2-3, the V gene TRBV2; 11 positions match TRBD2. CDR3 length equals 15 residues. Germline V gene sequence: CDR1 SNHLY, CDR2 FYNNEI. The DNA of the CDR3 is TGTGTCAGCATGTGGCTAGCGGGAGGCACGGATACGCAGTATTTT. Its translation: CVSMWLAGGTDTQYF.

A note on this clonotype: Lacking the conserved final phenylalanine or tryptophan, this CDR3 likely reflects a read error. No DNA is shown, since the ends of the CDR3 on it are uncertain; the CDR3 is the one TCRdb lists. The rearrangement links TRBV30 to TRBJ1-1; the table's D call of TRBD1 was not tested on the DNA. CDR1 and CDR2 (germline): GTSNPN, SVGIG (reference sequence). The CDR3 length is 12 residues, termini included. Here the CDR3 reads CAWKGGNAEASY.

This clonotype was counted at least ten times. The chain joins TRBV7-3 to TRBJ2-5; D is undetermined. Trimming cost V 5 bases and J 2 bases, with 12 bases left between them. The germline gives CDR1 SGHTA, CDR2 FQGTGA. The CDR3 loop spans 14 amino acids. DNA of the CDR3: TGTGCCAGCAGCCGAAGCAAGGGACAAGAGACCCAGTACTTC. Amino acid sequence: CASSRSKGQETQYF.

As regards this clonotype: The junction differs from germline at one of its ends, possibly a read error. This chain uses TRBV6-1 with TRBJ1-5; D call uncertain. Germline assignment: CDR1 MNHNS and CDR2 SASEGT. The CDR3 runs 17 residues. CDR3 nucleotide sequence: TGTGACAGCAGCCCCAACCTGGACGACCGCTTCAATCAGCCCCAGCATTTT. This translates into CDSSPNLDDRFNQPQHF.

With respect to this clonotype: One junction end disagrees with the germline gene, perhaps due to a read error. The chain uses TRBV24-1 and TRBJ2-3; D remains unclear. The CDR3 spans 12 residues. Per the germline V gene, CDR1 is KGHDR and CDR2 is SFDVKD. The CDR3: CATSLATDTQYF. CDR3 DNA: TGTGCTACCAGTTTGGCCACAGATACGCAGTATTTT.

As to this clonotype: At one of its ends the junction is not consistent with the germline gene, which may arise from a read error. V gene TRBV13 combines with J gene TRBJ2-6, with D perhaps TRBD2 (7 bases). Germline V gene sequence: CDR1 PRHDT, CDR2 FYEKMQ (reference sequence). This CDR3 contains 16 residues. This chain's CDR3 is CVSSSEGGTEANVLTF. DNA for the CDR3: TGTGTCAGCAGCTCAGAGGGGGGGACTGAGGCCAACGTCCTGACATTC. The full variable domain, completed using reference TRBV13 and TRBJ2-6, is AAGVIQSPRHLIKEKRETATLKCYPIPRHDTVYWYQQGPGQDPQFLISFYEKMQSDKGSIPDRFSAQQFSDYHSELNMSSLELGDSALYFCVSSSEGGTEANVLTFGAGSRLTVL.

Details on this clonotype: The conserved final phenylalanine or tryptophan is absent from the CDR3, which likely points to a read error. J is TRBJ1-2 and V is TRBV4-3; D ambiguous. The CDR3 consists of 13 residues. The germline V and J ends were trimmed by 1 base and 8 bases, with 11 bases remaining between them. Germline loops: CDR1 LGHNA, CDR2 YSLEER. The CDR3 bases are TGCGCCAGCAGCCAAGGGACGCGCCAGGGCTACACCTAC. This encodes CASSQGTRQGYTY.

J is TRBJ2-1 and V is TRBV11-2; the match to TRBD2 covers 7 bases. In germline, CDR1 is SGHAT, CDR2 FQNNGV. The CDR3 is made up of 15 amino acids. Unmatched junction bases numbered 6, after V lost 2 bases and J lost 5 bases. This chain's CDR3 is CASSLPGLVDNEQFF. CDR3 in DNA: TGTGCCAGCAGCTTACCTGGACTAGTGGACAATGAGCAGTTCTTC.

CDR3 region: CASRPSTRETQYF. The CDR3 region has the DNA TGTGCCAGTAGGCCCAGCACCCGGGAGACCCAGTACTTC. This sequence joins TRBV5-6 and TRBJ2-5; D is ambiguous. The CDR3 spans 13 residues. Looked up from germline, CDR1 is SGHDT and CDR2 is YYEEEE. Trimming took off 8 bases at V and 5 bases at J, with 16 bases between the two ends.

With regard to this clonotype: The CDR3 end shows no conserved phenylalanine or tryptophan, and so a read error is likely. The V gene is TRBV4-1, the J gene TRBJ1-2, with 7 bases identical to TRBD1. The CDR3 covers 15 residues. Germline V CDR1 and CDR2: MGHRA, YSYEKL. Here the CDR3 reads CVSSQVARGDYGYTI. CDR3 nucleotides: TGCGTCAGCAGCCAAGTGGCCAGGGGGGACTATGGCTACACCATC.

This clonotype was recorded once. At one of its ends the junction is not consistent with the germline gene, which may arise from a read error. CDR3 in amino acids: CASNLAGGLSEAFF. The CDR3 region has the DNA TGCGCAAGCAACTTGGCCGGGGGACTCTCGGAAGCTTTCTTT. The rearrangement joins TRBV5-1 to TRBJ1-1, with a possible D match to TRBD1 (5 bases). This CDR3 is built from 14 residues. Germline lookup yields CDR1 SGHRS and CDR2 YFSETQ. The full variable domain, in which reference TRBV5-1 and TRBJ1-1 provide the parts outside the CDR3, is KAGVTQTPRYLIKTRGQQVTLSCSPISGHRSVSWYQQTPGQGLQFLFEYFSETQRNKGNFPGRFSGRQFSNSRSEMNVSTLELGDSALYLCASNLAGGLSEAFFGQGTRLTVV.

This clonotype was found a few times. No conserved phenylalanine or tryptophan ends this CDR3, so it is likely a read error. The chain has TRBV11-1 and TRBJ2-7, with 7 bases lining up with TRBD1. The CDR3 length is 13 residues. Germline lookup yields CDR1 SGHAT and CDR2 FQDESV (reference sequence). CDR3 bases: TGTGCTAGCAGGGGGAAGCGATCTTACGAGCAGTACTAC. Residues: CASRGKRSYEQYY.

Regarding this clonotype: The junction departs from the called germline gene at one end, perhaps through a read error. This chain connects TRBV4-1 to TRBJ1-5; D may be TRBD1 (6 bases). This CDR3 contains 15 residues. CDR1 and CDR2 from the germline V gene are MGHRA and YSYEKL. The CDR3 DNA sequence: TGCGCCAGTAGCCAACGGGACACGGCCAATCAGCCCCAGCATTTT. This encodes CASSQRDTANQPQHF.

At least ten counts were recorded for this clonotype. The chain recombines TRBV12-3 or TRBV12-4 with TRBJ2-2; 8 nucleotides match TRBD2. The V and J ends lost 5 bases and 5 bases, in that order; junction bases with no gene match: 10. This CDR3 region has 16 residues. CDR3 bases: TGTGCCAGCAGTGGCCGCGTAGCGGGATATACCGGGGAGCTGTTTTTT. Encoded protein: CASSGRVAGYTGELFF.

This clonotype was detected once. The junction shows a germline mismatch at one end, possibly a read error. The CDR3 region is CASASGSGEHFF. CDR3 in DNA: TGTGCCAGTGCCTCAGGGTCCGGTGAGCACTTCTTC. The chain joins TRBV6-5 to TRBJ2-1, with D possibly TRBD1 on 5 matching bases. The CDR3 extends over 12 amino acids. From germline, CDR1 is MNHEY and CDR2 SVGAGI.

This clonotype was counted many times. This sequence joins TRBV7-9 and TRBJ1-2; D remains ambiguous. The CDR3 spans 12 residues. The germline gives CDR1 SEHNR, CDR2 FQNEAQ (reference sequence). The germline V and J ends were trimmed by 1 base and 2 bases, with 2 bases remaining between them. This chain's CDR3 is CASSLGNYGYTF. DNA of the CDR3: TGTGCCAGCAGCTTAGGGAACTATGGCTACACCTTC.

The chain links TRBV11-1 to TRBJ1-6; no clear D. Trimming cost V 5 bases and J 9 bases, with 8 bases left between them. The CDR3 contains 12 residues. The germline V gene has CDR1 SGHAT and CDR2 FQDESV (reference sequence). The chain's CDR3 is CASSTLVSPLHF. The DNA of the CDR3 is TGTGCCAGCAGCACACTTGTTTCACCCCTCCACTTT.

Notes on this clonotype: The junction does not match germline at one end; this may be a read error. This rearrangement joins TRBV10-3 to TRBJ2-7; D ambiguous. This CDR3 spans 13 amino acids. Germline CDR1 is ENHRY and CDR2 is SYGVKD. CDR3 loop: CAISGPVKHEQYF. As DNA, the CDR3 is TGTGCCATCAGTGGTCCGGTGAAGCACGAGCAGTATTTC.

The V gene is TRBV11-2, the J gene TRBJ2-7; D may be TRBD2 (6 bases). CDR1 is SGHAT and CDR2 is FQNNGV in the germline V gene. The V end lost 6 bases, the J end lost 5 bases, and 20 bases lay between the germline ends. The CDR3 sequence is 15 residues long. DNA of the CDR3: TGTGCCAGCAGATTACGATGGTCGGGGGAAAACGAGCAGTACTTC. Protein sequence: CASRLRWSGENEQYF.

For this clonotype: The final CDR3 position lacks the conserved phenylalanine or tryptophan, pointing to a likely read error. The rearrangement joins TRBV11-3 to TRBJ2-1; D not certain. This CDR3 is 14 amino acids long. Germline values: CDR1 SGHNT, CDR2 YENEEA. Trimming shortened V by 5 bases and J by 5 bases, and 13 bases separated the two germline ends. The CDR3 DNA sequence: TGTGCCAGCAGCATACGAGGACGGGACAATGAGCAGTTCTAC. It yields the protein CASSIRGRDNEQFY.

This clonotype has a single count. Germline is not matched at one junction end, which may reflect a read error. The chain is built from TRBV25-1 and TRBJ1-1; 8 bases are shared with TRBD1. Germline CDR1 reads MGHDK; CDR2 reads SYGVNS. The length of the CDR3 is 14 residues. Written as DNA, the CDR3 is TGTTCCAGCACCGGTGACAGGGGACTAACTGAAGCTTTCTTT. Translating it yields CSSTGDRGLTEAFF.

The chain uses TRBV11-1 and TRBJ2-7; D is uncertain. V was pared by 1 base and J by 6 bases, with 4 bases between. The CDR3 has 11 amino acids. Germline V CDR1 and CDR2: SGHAT, FQDESV (reference sequence). CDR3: CASSLGFEQYF. The CDR3, as DNA: TGTGCCAGCAGCTTAGGGTTCGAGCAGTACTTC.

Comments on this clonotype: The junction departs from the called germline gene at one end, perhaps through a read error. V is TRBV14 and J is TRBJ2-1, with 8 bases fitting TRBD2. Germline CDR1 and CDR2: SGHDN and FVKESK. The CDR3 spans 16 residues. The CDR3 sequence: CTGSVVAGWVNNEQFF. The CDR3 DNA is TGTACCGGCAGTGTCGTAGCGGGATGGGTAAACAACGAGCAGTTCTTC. Full variable domain (remainder filled in from reference TRBV14 and TRBJ2-1): EAGVTQFPSHSVIEKGQTVTLRCDPISGHDNLYWYRRVMGKEIKFLLHFVKESKQDESGMPNNRFLAERTGGTYSTLKVQPAELEDSGVYFCTGSVVAGWVNNEQFFGPGTRLTVL.

Regarding this clonotype: One end of the junction fails to match germline, which may point to a read error. This rearrangement joins TRBV6-1 to TRBJ1-1; no clear D. The CDR3 is 13 amino acids. Germline CDR1 and CDR2: MNHNS and SASEGT. Here the CDR3 DNA reads TGTGCAAGCAGAAGAGTGTGGAACACTGAAGCTATCTTT. Translated: CASRRVWNTEAIF.

This clonotype has at least ten counts. This chain joins TRBV13 and TRBJ2-5, with D possibly TRBD2 on 5 matching bases. The CDR3 totals 13 residues. Germline assignment: CDR1 PRHDT and CDR2 FYEKMQ (reference sequence). The V and J ends lost 5 bases and 7 bases respectively, with 14 bases between them. CDR3 in DNA: TGTGCCAGCAGCCGTGACCGGGATGGGACCCAGTACTTC. This sequence encodes CASSRDRDGTQYF.

Concerning this clonotype itself: The CDR3 does not close with the conserved phenylalanine or tryptophan, likely indicating a read error. It is unclear where the CDR3 begins or ends on the DNA, so no DNA is shown, and the CDR3 is as TCRdb lists it. The chain joins TRBV11-2 to TRBJ2-7. Termini included, the CDR3 measures 12 amino acids. The germline V gene encodes CDR1 SGHAT and CDR2 FQNNGV. The CDR3 loop is CASSLADRSMYL.

As regards this clonotype: One junction end disagrees with the germline gene, perhaps due to a read error. The CDR3 reads CASSLTSGRAGVLFF. CDR3 in DNA: TGTGCCAGCAGCCTGACTAGCGGGAGGGCCGGGGTGCTGTTTTTT. This chain links TRBV13 with TRBJ2-2; the match to TRBD2 covers 14 bases. The CDR3 loop spans 15 amino acids. CDR1 and CDR2 from the germline V gene are PRHDT and FYEKMQ (reference sequence).